This T cell receptor beta chain was captured in a study of cytomegalovirus exposure and HLA in healthy donors. Findings of the study overall: The classifier was said to identify cytomegalovirus status with high specificity and sensitivity.

This CDR3 region has 13 residues. Germline CDR1 reads SQVTM; CDR2 reads ANQGSEA. Deletions cut 7 bases from V and 2 bases from J, with 14 bases between. On this clone itself: Its cognate antigen is unknown.

With 60 Vbeta and 13 Jbeta primers, the PCR was carried out. The method was immunoSEQ multiplex PCR; TCRdb's version includes in-frame clones alone and lacks a portion of them. The sample lists roughly 100,000 clones; more than 60% were seen once. The sequence was obtained from a man in his forties or fifties in good health and CMV-seronegative. Sequencing used PBMCs. The V and J genes are TRBV29-1 and TRBJ1-2; D possibly corresponds to TRBD1 (6 bases). Written as DNA, the CDR3 is TGCAGCGCCGCAGAGACAGGAAACTATGGCTACACCTTC. This translates into CSAAETGNYGYTF.